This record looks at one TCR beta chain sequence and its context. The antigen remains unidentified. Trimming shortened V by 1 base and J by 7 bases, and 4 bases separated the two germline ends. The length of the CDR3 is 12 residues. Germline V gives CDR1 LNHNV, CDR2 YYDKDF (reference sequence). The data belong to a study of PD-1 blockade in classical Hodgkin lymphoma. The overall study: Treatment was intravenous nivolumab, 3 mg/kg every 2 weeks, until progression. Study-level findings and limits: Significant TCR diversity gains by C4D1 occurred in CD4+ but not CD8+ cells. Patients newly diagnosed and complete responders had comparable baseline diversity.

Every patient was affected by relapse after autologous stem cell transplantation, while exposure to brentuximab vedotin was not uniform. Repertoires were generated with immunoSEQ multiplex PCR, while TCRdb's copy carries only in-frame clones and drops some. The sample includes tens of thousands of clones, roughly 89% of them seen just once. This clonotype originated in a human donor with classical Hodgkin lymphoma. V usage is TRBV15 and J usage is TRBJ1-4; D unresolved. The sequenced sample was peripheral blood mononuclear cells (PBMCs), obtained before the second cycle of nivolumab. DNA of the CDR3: TGTGCCACCAGCAGAGTTACTGAAAAACTGTTTTTT. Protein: CATSRVTEKLFF.